This TCR beta chain was retrieved from a study of low-dose radiotherapy and immunotherapy resistance in tumors. Study-wide context: Oral administration of aspirin 300 mg daily occurred for four cycles, commencing at cycle 1 day 1.

TRAV and TRBV primers primed cDNA for both TCRalpha and TCRbeta. TCRs were put through 20 to 25 PCR cycles of amplification with Phusion. A constant-region primer and the V-primer adapter served as the primer pair. TCRdb re-analysed the reads in MiXCR, keeping a single row per CDR3 protein. The repertoire consists of just over 90,000 distinct CDR3 sequences, with 20% occurring once and the leading ten covering about 13%. Indicated time point: after trial treatment. Treatment meaning: LDRT plus nivolumab, ipilimumab, low-dose cyclophosphamide and aspirin (RACIN trial). Solid tumors that lacked tumor-infiltrating lymphocytes and were advanced were present in eligible patients. This clonotype occurred many times. Germline lookup yields CDR1 SGHKS and CDR2 YYEKEE (reference sequence). The CDR3 totals 18 residues. The ends were cut back, 2 bases at V and 1 base at J, with 16 bases in the middle.

V gene TRBV5-5 combines with J gene TRBJ2-6; tentative D call: TRBD1 (5 bases). The sequencing used PBMCs, collected after low-dose radiotherapy plus immunotherapy. This TCR was sampled from a female donor with ovarian cancer. The CDR3: CASSLLRQSNSGANVLTF. DNA of the CDR3: TGTGCCAGCAGCTTATTGCGACAGAGTAATTCTGGGGCCAACGTCCTGACTTTC.